A single sample is the source of the 5 T cell receptor beta chains below, sequenced in a study of blood T cell repertoires in COVID-19. Sequencing used immunoSEQ multiplex PCR; TCRdb keeps in-frame clones, though not all of them. The sample consists of more than 55,000 clones, 86% of them appearing once. The sample consisted of peripheral blood. These receptors were taken from a woman older than 75 with acute or convalescent COVID-19.

The chain carries TRBV9 and TRBJ1-4; D call uncertain. CDR3 size: 14 residues. The ends were cut back, 1 base at V and 8 bases at J, with 12 bases in the middle. Germline V CDR1 and CDR2: SGDLS, YYNGEE. In nucleotides, the CDR3 is TGTGCCAGCAGCGTAACACGGGAACAGGAAAAACTGTTTTTT. Translated, it gives CASSVTREQEKLFF.

The chain joins TRBV5-1 to TRBJ2-5; 8 bases map to TRBD2. CDR3 length: 16 amino acids. Germline CDR1 reads SGHRS; CDR2 reads YFSETQ. V gave up 0 bases and J gave up 3 bases; unmatched junction bases: 7. In DNA, the CDR3 is TGCGCCAGCAGCTTGGCCGGGAGGGCCGCTGAAGAGACCCAGTACTTC. As protein: CASSLAGRAAEETQYF.

The chain recombines TRBV28 with TRBJ1-1; perhaps TRBD1 as D (6 bases). V was trimmed by 8 bases and J by 6 bases, leaving 19 bases between them. CDR3 length: 14 amino acids. CDR1 is MDHEN, CDR2 SYDVKM, per germline. Written as DNA, the CDR3 is TGTGCCAGCCCGCCCCGGACAGTCGGTCCTGAAGCTTTCTTT. This translates into CASPPRTVGPEAFF.

This clone has just one count. The chain couples TRBV6-5 to TRBJ2-7, with 8 bases identical to TRBD1. The CDR3 has 15 amino acids. Germline values: CDR1 MNHEY, CDR2 SVGAGI. V shed 6 bases and J 0 bases; nucleotides not matched to a gene: 7. DNA of the CDR3: TGTGCCAGCAGCAAAAGGACAGGGCGCTCCTACGAGCAGTACTTC. Amino acids: CASSKRTGRSYEQYF.

J is TRBJ1-1 and V is TRBV3-1 (or the pseudogene TRBV3-2); D perhaps matches TRBD1 (6 bases). Germline-derived CDR1 and CDR2 are LGHDT and YNNKEL (reference sequence). V dropped 4 bases and J dropped 1 base, with 13 bases sitting between them. The CDR3 is made up of 15 amino acids. CDR3 coding DNA: TGTGCCAGCAGCCTATCAGGGGTGAAGAACACTGAAGCTTTCTTT. Amino acid sequence: CASSLSGVKNTEAFF.